This T cell receptor (beta chain) was recovered during a study of shared clonotypes between healthy human individuals. On the study more broadly: Each donor contributed plates that comprised three CD4 naive, three CD4 memory, two CD8 naive and one CD8 memory.

Positive CCR7 selection of CD45RO-negative cells yielded the naive CD8 cells, and terminally differentiated effector memory CD45RA+ cells were excluded. The assay was carried out at the deep level. Clones were read by immunoSEQ multiplex PCR, and TCRdb kept only the in-frame ones, dropping some. The profile shows nearly 2 million clones, approximately 94% of them singletons. Germline V lookup: CDR1 PRHDT, CDR2 FYEKMQ (reference sequence). The CDR3 extends over 17 amino acids. Trimming removed 2 bases from V and 1 base from J, with 16 bases in between. Findings and caveats of the study: Compared with memory subsets, naive subsets generally had larger estimated richness. Some naive CD4 clonotypes, roughly 5%, turned up in common across several donors.

On this clone: Its target is unknown.

The receptor comes from a man between 18 and 35 years old in good health. The V and J genes are TRBV13 and TRBJ2-3; tentatively, D is TRBD2 (5 bases). Input material: naive CD8+ T cells sorted from blood. CDR3: CASSLSEADSRTDTQYF. In nucleotides, the CDR3 is TGTGCCAGCAGCTTATCTGAGGCGGACTCCCGCACAGATACGCAGTATTTT.